One TCR beta chain is described in this entry. Germline CDR1 SGHTS, CDR2 YDEGEE. Trimming cost V 3 bases and J 0 bases, with 10 bases left between them. This CDR3 contains 15 residues. The record originates from a study of blood T cell repertoires in COVID-19. Only in-frame clones appear in the TCRdb table, and some are missing; sequencing was by immunoSEQ multiplex PCR. The repertoire consists of approximately 88,000 clones, with approximately 80% occurring once and the leading ten covering about 19%. This sequence joins TRBV5-8 and TRBJ2-1, with a weak D call TRBD1 (6 bases). This sequence was found in a woman older than 75 with acute or convalescent COVID-19. The sample taken for sequencing was peripheral blood. The CDR3 spells CASSSRGPSYNEQFF. The DNA for the CDR3 is TGTGCCAGCAGCTCCAGGGGCCCCTCCTACAATGAGCAGTTCTTC.